This T cell receptor beta chain originates from a study of blood T cell repertoires in COVID-19. The wider study: The analysed material was cDNA or gDNA that came from T cells, B-cell-depleted T cells, or PBMCs.

Germline V gene data show CDR1 as WSHSY and CDR2 as SAAADI. V lost 0 bases and J lost 3; bases outside the gene matches: 8. This CDR3 comprises 17 residues. The data were produced by immunoSEQ multiplex PCR, yet TCRdb's version contains in-frame clones alone and is incomplete. Of around 190,000 clones detected, 84% appear once; the ten largest clones hold over 10%. Sequences were obtained from peripheral blood. The receptor's source is a human donor in a cohort sampled during active COVID-19. This chain joins TRBV10-2 and TRBJ2-7; 10 bases are a match to TRBD2. The CDR3 sequence: CASSESRRLAGVYEQYF. The DNA of the CDR3 is TGCGCCAGCAGTGAGTCGAGGCGGCTAGCGGGAGTCTACGAGCAGTACTTC.